Below are 15 T cell receptor beta chains sequenced from a single sample in a study of beta chain features in type 1 diabetes (dated by TCRdb to the late 2010s). The paper's findings and limits, for the study overall: Type 1 diabetes patients showed a moderate but significant shortening of TCRB CDR3 length in all four CD4+ subsets.

Receptors were amplified or captured by the immunoSEQ multiplex PCR assay. All of the isolated RNA was reverse transcribed with the High Capacity cDNA Reverse Transcription Kit, so expressed TCRB transcripts were sequenced. TCRdb took over this immuneACCESS table, retaining in-frame rearrangements with V and J assigned. Such tables are incomplete; in checked studies, under half of the missing clones stem from an unresolved V gene, and the remainder is unexplained. The sample table shows about 260,000 clones, and around 25% are seen once. Jointly, the top ten make up about 0.011% of the sample. No antigen has been assigned to these receptors. Sequenced: naive CD4+ T cells from blood. What this sample's cell subset or site label stands for: true naive CD4+ T cells. Receptor source: a woman aged 25-40 years with type 1 diabetes.

A few counts support this clone. The rearrangement joins TRBV15 to TRBJ2-1; D is perhaps TRBD1 (5 bases). Germline CDR1 LNHNV, CDR2 YYDKDF (reference sequence). V was shortened by 2 bases and J by 2 bases, with 13 bases between the two germline ends. The CDR3 sequence is 16 residues long. DNA of the CDR3: TGTGCCACCAGCAGAAGGGCAGGGCTAACCTACAATGAGCAGTTCTTC. Amino acid sequence: CATSRRAGLTYNEQFF.

The gene calls are TRBV11-2 and TRBJ1-2; D possibly corresponds to TRBD1 (5 bases). V was trimmed by 5 bases and J by 8 bases, leaving 15 bases between them. The germline V gene has CDR1 SGHAT and CDR2 FQNNGV. This CDR3 is 13 amino acids long. This CDR3 reads CASSVGLGEGYTF. CDR3 in DNA: TGTGCCAGCAGCGTGGGACTCGGAGAAGGCTACACCTTC.

V gene TRBV4-2 combines with J gene TRBJ2-5, with 15 bases aligning to TRBD2. The V gene end was trimmed by 4 bases and the J gene end by 7 bases; junction bases not matched to a gene: 1. There are 14 residues in the CDR3. Germline lookup yields CDR1 LGHNA and CDR2 YNFKEQ. The CDR3 region has the DNA TGTGCCAGCAGCCCGGGACTAGCGGGAGGGACCCAGTACTTC. This translates into CASSPGLAGGTQYF.

The chain is built from TRBV30 and TRBJ2-1; D is ambiguous. Germline lookup yields CDR1 GTSNPN and CDR2 SVGIG (reference sequence). The length of the CDR3 is 12 residues. Deletions cut 2 bases from V and 7 bases from J, with 9 bases between. DNA of the CDR3: TGTGCCTGGAGTCGGCTAGAAAATGAGCAGTTCTTC. Amino acid sequence: CAWSRLENEQFF.

This clone was counted only a few times. The chain is built from TRBV5-6 and TRBJ2-1, with TRBD1 matching 10 bases. The germline V gene encodes CDR1 SGHDT and CDR2 YYEEEE. The trim removed 4 bases at V and 6 bases at J, leaving 4 bases unmatched. This CDR3 is built from 14 residues. This CDR3 is CASSDRDRGNEQFF. CDR3 nucleotide sequence: TGTGCCAGCAGCGACCGGGACAGGGGCAATGAGCAGTTCTTC.

The chain has TRBV14 and TRBJ2-7; D unclear. The germline V gene has CDR1 SGHDN and CDR2 FVKESK. This CDR3 spans 11 amino acids. Trimming left V 3 bases short and J 5 bases short, with 5 bases between. The CDR3 nucleotides are TGTGCCAGCAGCCACGCGAACGAGCAGTACTTC. It yields the protein CASSHANEQYF.

The CDR3 DNA sequence: TGTGCCACCAGCCGTTCTCTCGGCAGGGTCAATACAGATACGCAGTATTTT. Translation gives CATSRSLGRVNTDTQYF. This chain uses TRBV15 with TRBJ2-3; D may be TRBD1 (5 bases). The CDR3 has 17 residues. The germline V gene has CDR1 LNHNV and CDR2 YYDKDF (reference sequence). V dropped 5 bases and J dropped 3 bases, with 21 bases sitting between them.

This clone showed up just a few times. The CDR3 DNA follows: TGTGCCAGCAGCTTACGGACAGGGGCTAACTATGGCTACACCTTC. Translation gives CASSLRTGANYGYTF. The chain has TRBV7-2 and TRBJ1-2, with 9 nucleotides matching TRBD1. Germline V gene data show CDR1 as SGHTA and CDR2 as FQGNSA. This CDR3 is 15 amino acids long. The junction had 1 base not matched to a gene; V was cut back by 2 bases and J by 0 bases.

The CDR3, as DNA: TGTGCCAGCGGTCCCTTGGCGTCTAGCGGCGATCAAGAGACCCAGTACTTC. It encodes CASGPLASSGDQETQYF. The chain has TRBV5-4 and TRBJ2-5; TRBD2 matches at 7 bases. Germline CDR1 and CDR2: SGHNT and YYREEE (reference sequence). Trimming cost V 7 bases and J 2 bases; bases outside gene matches: 17. The length of the CDR3 is 17 residues.

The genes are TRBV13 and TRBJ1-1; TRBD1 is a possible D gene (6 bases). CDR1 is PRHDT and CDR2 is FYEKMQ in the germline V gene (reference sequence). The CDR3 extends over 17 amino acids. With 4 bases removed from V and 3 bases from J, the gap between germline ends came to 21 bases. CDR3 bases: TGTGCCAGCAGCTACTGGACATCGTTTGAGGGGGACACTGAAGCTTTCTTT. Its protein is CASSYWTSFEGDTEAFF.

This chain connects TRBV30 to TRBJ2-5; D is possibly TRBD2 (6 bases). From germline, CDR1 is GTSNPN and CDR2 SVGIG (reference sequence). Trimming took off 1 base at V and 5 bases at J, with 11 bases between the two ends. The CDR3 consists of 13 residues. The CDR3 DNA follows: TGTGCCTGGAGTGGGGATCTAGCGGAGACCCAGTACTTC. Translating it yields CAWSGDLAETQYF.

This clone was observed a handful of times. This chain links TRBV20-1 with TRBJ2-7; no reliable D call. Germline V gene lookup returns CDR1 DFQATT and CDR2 SNEGSKA (reference sequence). The CDR3 runs 11 residues. Trimming left V 5 bases short and J 6 bases short, with 11 bases between. As DNA, the CDR3 is TGCAGTGCTCTAATTCATCCCGAGCAGTACTTC. Protein: CSALIHPEQYF.

V usage is TRBV29-1 and J usage is TRBJ2-7; possible D gene TRBD1, 6 bases. Looked up from germline, CDR1 is SQVTM and CDR2 is ANQGSEA. The CDR3 contains 13 residues. V lost 4 bases, J lost 4 bases, and 14 bases lay in between. For the CDR3, the DNA is TGCAGCGTTGGTGCCCGGGACAATTACGAGCAGTACTTC. Amino acid sequence: CSVGARDNYEQYF.

Only a few counts were recorded for this clone. This rearrangement joins TRBV4-2 to TRBJ2-7, with 9 bases that match TRBD2. V lost 0 bases to trimming and J lost 3 bases; unmatched junction nucleotides: 6. Germline V gene data show CDR1 as LGHNA and CDR2 as YNFKEQ. There are 16 residues in the CDR3. Here the CDR3 reads CASSQEGAGGLYEQYF. DNA for the CDR3: TGTGCCAGCAGCCAAGAGGGCGCGGGAGGGCTCTACGAGCAGTACTTC.

V gene TRBV7-9 combines with J gene TRBJ1-5, with a possible D match to TRBD1 (5 bases). CDR3 length equals 13 residues. Trimming pared 5 bases from V and 9 bases from J, leaving 14 bases between. The V gene's germline CDR1 is SEHNR and CDR2 FQNEAQ (reference sequence). The CDR3 DNA reads TGTGCCAGCAGCCCAAGCGGGGGAGGGCCCCAGCATTTT. Translation: CASSPSGGGPQHF.